This T cell receptor beta chain was sequenced during a study of cytomegalovirus exposure and HLA in healthy donors. Use of 60 Vbeta and 13 Jbeta primers characterized the PCR. Sequenced by immunoSEQ multiplex PCR; TCRdb stores in-frame clones only, minus some. Here the sample spans under 200,000 clones, approximately 71% being singletons. The ends lost 0 bases at V and 5 bases at J; junction bases unmatched: 3. From germline, CDR1 is SGHRS and CDR2 YFSETQ. The CDR3 contains 14 residues. The J gene is TRBJ2-3, the V gene TRBV5-1; 7 bases map to TRBD1. The TCR comes from a girl under 18 in good health and CMV-seronegative. Sequencing input: PBMCs. The CDR3: CASSLGQGQDTQYF. Here the CDR3 DNA reads TGCGCCAGCAGCTTGGGACAGGGTCAAGATACGCAGTATTTT.